A selection of T cell receptor beta chains follows, all from one sample in a study of blood T cell repertoires in COVID-19. Here immunoSEQ multiplex PCR was the method, and the copy in TCRdb shows in-frame clones only, minus some. This sample has 140,000 or so clones, with about 80% found just once. What was sequenced was peripheral blood. All receptors come from a man aged 65 to 79 who had recovered from COVID-19. Both conserved end residues are part of each CDR3. D genes are given only for firm matches. Size tells how often a clone was seen (once, few, many) or the class of an expanded clone, and some rows leave it out.

j_call v_call cdr3_length clone_size d_call cdr3_nt cdr3_aa
TRBJ2-1 TRBV5-8 13 once - TGTGCCAGCAGGGACGCCAGGGTCCATGAGCAGTTCTTC CASRDARVHEQFF
TRBJ1-2 TRBV15 14 - - TGTGCCACCAGCAGAGTGGCTGCTAACTATGGCTACACCTTC CATSRVAANYGYTF
TRBJ2-3 TRBV5-6 13 - TRBD1 TGTGCCAGCAGCCGGACAGGGGTATATACGCAGTATTTT CASSRTGVYTQYF
TRBJ2-2 TRBV5-1 15 - - TGCGCCAGCAGCTTAACAGTTTCTCCAACCGGGGAGCTGTTTTTT CASSLTVSPTGELFF
TRBJ1-5 TRBV19 14 once - TGTGCCAGTAGTATAGTCGGGGGTAGCCAGCCCCAGCATTTT CASSIVGGSQPQHF
TRBJ2-2 TRBV6-6 16 - TRBD2 TGTGCCAGCGAAAGAATTGGACTAGCGGGAGACGGGGAGCTGTTTTTT CASERIGLAGDGELFF
TRBJ2-7 TRBV27 14 - - TGTGCCAGCCGCCCTTGGGACAACTCCTACGAGCAGTACTTC CASRPWDNSYEQYF
TRBJ1-1 TRBV27 16 - - TGTGCCAGCAGTTCATTCCTAAACCCGGGGAACACTGAAGCTTTCTTT CASSSFLNPGNTEAFF
TRBJ2-2 TRBV24-1 13 - - TGTGCCACCAGTGACCCAACAACCGGGGAGCTGTTTTTT CATSDPTTGELFF
TRBJ2-1 TRBV23-1 17 - TRBD2 TGCGCCAGCAGTCAATCGGGCGGAAGCGGGAGTGCGGATGAGCAGTTCTTC CASSQSGGSGSADEQFF
TRBJ2-2 TRBV18 16 few TRBD1 TGTGCCAGCTCACCTAACGCAGGGGGAGTCACCGGGGAGCTGTTTTTT CASSPNAGGVTGELFF
TRBJ2-3 TRBV12-3/TRBV12-4 12 - - TGTGCCAGCAGTTTACAGATGGATACGCAGTATTTT CASSLQMDTQYF
TRBJ2-7 TRBV6-5 16 - TRBD1 TGTGCCAGCAGTTACTCCTCCGGGACAGCAACCTACGAGCAGTACTTC CASSYSSGTATYEQYF
TRBJ2-7 TRBV11-2 14 - TRBD1 TGTGCCAGCAGCTCATCAGACAGGGGGCGCGAGCAGTACTTC CASSSSDRGREQYF
TRBJ2-7 TRBV2 13 - TRBD2 TGTGCCAGCCGGACTAGCGGGAGTTACGAGCAGTACTTC CASRTSGSYEQYF
TRBJ2-2 TRBV5-4 18 - - TGTGCCAGCAGGCCTGGCGATGGGGGACAAGCGAACACCGGGGAGCTGTTTTTT CASRPGDGGQANTGELFF
TRBJ2-1 TRBV5-1 18 - TRBD2 TGCGCCAGCAGCTTGGGTCTAGCGGGAGGAATATTTGAGGATGAGCAGTTCTTC CASSLGLAGGIFEDEQFF
TRBJ2-5 TRBV5-1 15 - TRBD2 TGCGCCAGCAGCTCCGGGACTAGCGACAAAGAGACCCAGTACTTC CASSSGTSDKETQYF
TRBJ1-1 TRBV30 14 - - TGTGCCTGGAGCCCCACCCTCGGGTACACTGAAGCTTTCTTT CAWSPTLGYTEAFF
TRBJ2-7 TRBV10-3 13 - - TGTGCCATCAGCCCTGAATACACCTACGAGCAGTACTTC CAISPEYTYEQYF
TRBJ1-2 TRBV5-6 17 - TRBD1 TGTGCCAGCAGCTTGGTATATAGGGACAGGCAGAACTATGGCTACACCTTC CASSLVYRDRQNYGYTF
TRBJ1-5 TRBV6-5 15 - TRBD1 TGTGCCAGCAGTTACACCCGACAGGGCCATCAGCCCCAGCATTTT CASSYTRQGHQPQHF
TRBJ1-5 TRBV7-9 16 - - TGTGCCAGCAGCTTAGCGGCGGGGACCAGCAATCAGCCCCAGCATTTT CASSLAAGTSNQPQHF